Shown below are 23 T cell receptor beta chains from a single sample sequenced in a study of beta chain features in type 1 diabetes (dated by TCRdb to between 2018 and 2020). What the research found in general, with its limitations: A moderate but significant shortening of TCRB CDR3 length was observed in type 1 diabetes patients in all four CD4+ subsets.

Libraries were built with the immunoSEQ multiplex PCR assay. The entire amount of isolated RNA was reverse transcribed using the High Capacity cDNA Reverse Transcription Kit, so the sequenced TCRB transcripts were expressed ones. TCRdb took this table from immuneACCESS and kept in-frame rearrangements with V and J called. Such tables lack part of the clones; where checked against another copy, unresolved V genes explain under half of the gap, and the rest is unexplained. The sample has a few hundred thousand clones on record, around 12% of them singletons. 0.01% of the sample goes to the ten largest clones. These receptors have no known antigen. What was sequenced was naive CD4+ T cells from blood. Sample cell subset or site, as interpreted from the label and publication: true naive CD4+ T cells. The receptors here all came from a young woman with type 1 diabetes.

This chain links TRBV4-3 with TRBJ2-7; 11 bases fit TRBD2. The trim removed 4 bases at V and 6 bases at J, leaving 5 bases unmatched. CDR3 length equals 14 residues. Per germline, CDR1 LGHNA and CDR2 YSLEER. CDR3 nucleotide sequence: TGCGCCAGCAGCCCCACTAGCGGGAGAAGCGAGCAGTACTTC. Translated, it gives CASSPTSGRSEQYF.

The rearrangement links TRBV15 to TRBJ2-1, with D hard to call. Trimming took 5 bases from V and 5 from J, leaving 16 bases between them. CDR3 length: 15 amino acids. CDR1 and CDR2 from the germline V gene are LNHNV and YYDKDF (reference sequence). CDR3 sequence reads: CATSPSPAENNEQFF. The CDR3 DNA sequence: TGTGCCACCAGCCCCTCTCCGGCGGAGAACAATGAGCAGTTCTTC.

This clone was seen more than once but under ten times. The chain couples TRBV4-2 to TRBJ1-5; D might be TRBD1 (5 bases). V shed 4 bases and J shed 4 bases, with 11 bases lying between them. CDR1 and CDR2 from the germline V gene are LGHNA and YNFKEQ. This CDR3 region has 14 residues. Here the CDR3 reads CASSPRAGNQPQHF. CDR3 coding DNA: TGTGCCAGCAGCCCCCGGGCAGGGAATCAGCCCCAGCATTTT.

The V call is TRBV5-4, the J call TRBJ1-2; D gene uncertain. Germline CDR1 SGHNT, CDR2 YYREEE (reference sequence). V dropped 4 bases and J dropped 2 bases, with 12 bases sitting between them. CDR3 length equals 14 residues. CDR3 sequence: CASSPGWKNYGYTF. CDR3 coding DNA: TGTGCCAGCAGCCCGGGATGGAAAAACTATGGCTACACCTTC.

V and J are TRBV30 and TRBJ1-1, with 11 positions matching TRBD1. The germline V gene has CDR1 GTSNPN and CDR2 SVGIG (reference sequence). The CDR3 extends over 15 amino acids. Trimming at V came to 5 bases and at J to 4 bases, leaving 9 bases not matched to a gene. CDR3 protein: CAWLRTGGSITEAFF. The CDR3 DNA is TGTGCCTGGTTGCGGACAGGGGGCTCGATCACTGAAGCTTTCTTT.

This clone was counted a few times. CDR3 sequence: CASSDRAGKLSEKLFF. As DNA, the CDR3 is TGTGCCAGCAGCGATCGAGCAGGCAAACTCTCTGAAAAACTGTTTTTT. The chain links TRBV13 to TRBJ1-4; D remains unclear. V lost 5 bases, J lost 7 bases, and 20 bases lay in between. The CDR3 is 16 residues long. In germline, CDR1 is PRHDT, CDR2 FYEKMQ (reference sequence).

In its sample, this clone was seen a few times. The J gene is TRBJ1-2, the V gene TRBV21-1; the D call TRBD1 from the table was never checked on the DNA. TRBV21-1 is marked as a pseudogene. The CDR3 covers 13 residues. The DNA of the CDR3 is TGTGCCCCAGCTGCCGGACAGAACTATGGCTACACCTTC. Its translation is CAPAAGQNYGYTF.

The chain employs TRBV11-3 and TRBJ2-5, with TRBD1 matching over 7 bases. The CDR3 extends over 15 amino acids. Germline assignment: CDR1 SGHNT and CDR2 YENEEA. Trimming took 4 bases from V and 3 from J; bases not matched to a gene: 8. The CDR3 loop reads CASSSPRDRKETQYF. The CDR3 DNA follows: TGTGCCAGCAGCTCCCCCCGGGACAGAAAAGAGACCCAGTACTTC.

The gene calls are TRBV11-2 and TRBJ2-6; D unclear. Germline lookup yields CDR1 SGHAT and CDR2 FQNNGV. The CDR3 is made up of 15 amino acids. V was pared by 5 bases and J by 2 bases, with 10 bases between. The CDR3 DNA sequence: TGTGCCAGCAGCCCAGACATTGCTGGGGCCAACGTCCTGACTTTC. Translated: CASSPDIAGANVLTF.

This rearrangement joins TRBV29-1 to TRBJ2-5; the match to TRBD2 covers 14 bases. CDR3 length: 13 residues. With 5 bases clipped from V and 5 bases from J, the junction kept 1 base outside the gene matches. Looked up from germline, CDR1 is SQVTM and CDR2 is ANQGSEA. CDR3 protein: CSVRTSGRETQYF. CDR3 bases: TGCAGCGTTAGGACTAGCGGGAGGGAGACCCAGTACTTC.

A few counts support this clone. The same CDR3 also results from other DNA sequences found in this sample. The V call is TRBV2, the J call TRBJ2-3; D is uncertain. The CDR3 has 11 amino acids. Germline V CDR1 and CDR2: SNHLY, FYNNEI. V was cut by 5 bases and J by 2 bases, with 2 bases left in between. The CDR3: CASSLTDTQYF. Written as DNA, the CDR3 is TGTGCCAGCAGTCTCACAGATACGCAGTATTTT.

The chain recombines TRBV6-5 with TRBJ1-1, with 7 nucleotides matching TRBD1. CDR1 and CDR2 from the germline V gene are MNHEY and SVGAGI. This CDR3 region has 13 residues. With V trimmed by 2 bases and J by 5 bases, 2 bases remained unmatched. CDR3 amino acids: CASSYQTGTEAFF. The CDR3 region has the DNA TGTGCCAGCAGTTACCAGACAGGGACTGAAGCTTTCTTT.

This clone came up a few times. The rearrangement links TRBV4-2 to TRBJ2-3; 7 nucleotides align to TRBD2. V shed 4 bases, J shed 1 base, and the junction held 5 bases outside the gene matches. The CDR3 totals 15 residues. Germline CDR1 and CDR2: LGHNA and YNFKEQ. The CDR3 sequence: CASSPSRGGTDTQYF. As DNA, the CDR3 is TGTGCCAGCAGCCCTTCCCGGGGGGGCACAGATACGCAGTATTTT.

This clone was picked up a small number of times. The chain employs TRBV9 and TRBJ2-5; D possibly corresponds to TRBD1 (5 bases). With 0 bases removed from V and 5 bases from J, the gap between germline ends came to 11 bases. The germline CDR1 and CDR2 sequences are SGDLS and YYNGEE. The CDR3 covers 14 residues. In DNA form, the CDR3 reads TGTGCCAGCAGCGTAGCGATGGGGCGGGAGACCCAGTACTTC. Its translation: CASSVAMGRETQYF.

The table lists this clone with a few counts. The chain combines TRBV5-1 with TRBJ2-5, with TRBD2 matching over 13 bases. Germline V gene lookup returns CDR1 SGHRS and CDR2 YFSETQ. The CDR3 is 18 amino acids. With V trimmed by 1 base and J by 4 bases, 10 bases remained unmatched. The CDR3 nucleotides are TGCGCCAGCAGCTTGTCACTAGCGGGAGGGGAAAGGAGAGAGACCCAGTACTTC. Protein sequence: CASSLSLAGGERRETQYF. Using reference TRBV5-1 and TRBJ2-5 for the parts outside the CDR3, the full variable domain is KAGVTQTPRYLIKTRGQQVTLSCSPISGHRSVSWYQQTPGQGLQFLFEYFSETQRNKGNFPGRFSGRQFSNSRSEMNVSTLELGDSALYLCASSLSLAGGERRETQYFGPGTRLLVL.

The chain joins TRBV5-4 to TRBJ1-6; D unclear. Germline V gene sequence: CDR1 SGHNT, CDR2 YYREEE (reference sequence). Trimming took 1 base from V and 8 from J, leaving 4 bases between them. The CDR3 runs 12 residues. In DNA, the CDR3 is TGTGCCAGCAGCTTGAGAGATTCACCCCTCCACTTT. This gives the protein CASSLRDSPLHF.

The chain is built from TRBV9 and TRBJ2-1; 9 bases map to TRBD2. CDR1 is SGDLS and CDR2 is YYNGEE in the germline V gene. J lost 5 bases, V lost 4 bases, and 7 bases had no gene match. The CDR3 spans 15 residues. The CDR3 protein is CASSPRLADDNEQFF. The CDR3 DNA reads TGTGCCAGCAGCCCAAGACTAGCGGACGACAATGAGCAGTTCTTC.

The chain links TRBV11-3 to TRBJ2-1, with unresolved D. The CDR3 contains 13 residues. Trimming stripped 5 bases from V and 3 bases from J, with 8 bases between. CDR1 and CDR2 from the germline V gene are SGHNT and YENEEA. The CDR3 here is CASSDDIYNEQFF. The CDR3 DNA sequence: TGTGCCAGCAGCGACGACATCTACAATGAGCAGTTCTTC.

V and J are TRBV7-2 and TRBJ2-7; possibly TRBD1 for D (6 bases). From germline, CDR1 is SGHTA and CDR2 FQGNSA. The V end was cut by 2 bases, the J end by 4 bases, with 12 bases between. The CDR3 loop spans 14 amino acids. CDR3 DNA: TGTGCCAGCAGCTTAAGACAGGATCAATACGAGCAGTACTTC. Its translation is CASSLRQDQYEQYF.

This clone was observed many times. V usage is TRBV23-1 and J usage is TRBJ2-3, with 7 positions matching TRBD2. TRBV23-1 has ORF status, its function being uncertain. The CDR3 runs 11 residues. The CDR3 DNA is TGCGGGGGGGAGGGCGAAGATACGCAGTATTTT. Encoded protein: CGGEGEDTQYF.

This clone was observed a few times. The V gene is TRBV11-2, the J gene TRBJ1-6; possibly TRBD1 for D (5 bases). The length of the CDR3 is 16 residues. The germline V gene encodes CDR1 SGHAT and CDR2 FQNNGV. Trimming removed 5 bases from V and 9 bases from J, with 20 bases in between. The DNA of the CDR3 is TGTGCCAGCAGCGCACCCGCGGGGGGGTTCGGTTCACCCCTCCACTTT. Its translation: CASSAPAGGFGSPLHF.

In its sample, this clone was seen a few times. This sequence joins TRBV30 and TRBJ2-7; maybe TRBD2 (5 bases). Germline CDR1 reads GTSNPN; CDR2 reads SVGIG (reference sequence). The CDR3 runs to 14 residues. V was clipped by 2 bases and J by 2 bases, with 13 bases between them. The CDR3 DNA reads TGTGCCTGGAGTCAGCCCGGGGAAACCTACGAGCAGTACTTC. This sequence encodes CAWSQPGETYEQYF.

The chain is built from TRBV7-2 and TRBJ1-6; TRBD1 agrees at 7 bases. Looked up from germline, CDR1 is SGHTA and CDR2 is FQGNSA. V shed 2 bases and J 5 bases; nucleotides not matched to a gene: 3. This CDR3 comprises 15 residues. The chain's CDR3 is CASSLSDRDNSPLHF. DNA of the CDR3: TGTGCCAGCAGCTTATCCGACAGGGATAATTCACCCCTCCACTTT. The full variable domain, in which reference TRBV7-2 and TRBJ1-6 provide the parts outside the CDR3, is GAGVSQSPSNKVTEKGKDVELRCDPISGHTALYWYRQSLGQGLEFLIYFQGNSAPDKSGLPSDRFSAERTGGSVSTLTIQRTQQEDSAVYLCASSLSDRDNSPLHFGNGTRLTVT.